The 11 T cell receptor beta chains presented below share a single source sample, sequenced in a study of blood T cell repertoires in COVID-19. Assay: immunoSEQ multiplex PCR; the TCRdb copy retains only in-frame clones and omits some. The sample has about 330,000 clones; 80% to 90% are singletons. The sequencing input was PBMCs or T cells enriched from blood (not recorded which). These receptors were taken from a man aged 25 to 40 who had recovered from COVID-19.

The J gene is TRBJ1-2, the V gene TRBV5-5; 10 nucleotides agree with TRBD1. Trimming at V came to 4 bases and at J to 4 bases, leaving 7 bases not matched to a gene. This CDR3 spans 15 amino acids. Germline V gene data show CDR1 as SGHKS and CDR2 as YYEKEE (reference sequence). The CDR3 region is CASSPPGQGVYGYTF. The CDR3 DNA sequence: TGTGCCAGCAGCCCCCCCGGACAGGGGGTCTATGGCTACACCTTC.

The chain couples TRBV7-9 to TRBJ1-1, with D hard to call. The germline CDR1 and CDR2 sequences are SEHNR and FQNEAQ (reference sequence). The V and J ends lost 5 bases and 1 base respectively, with 11 bases between them. The CDR3 runs 14 residues. The CDR3 sequence: CASSPVRSNTEAFF. The CDR3 DNA sequence: TGTGCCAGCAGCCCCGTCAGATCGAACACTGAAGCTTTCTTT.

The CDR3: CASSGVTYEQYF. CDR3 coding DNA: TGTGCCAGCTCGGGGGTTACCTACGAGCAGTACTTC. The V call is TRBV2, the J call TRBJ2-7; maybe TRBD2 (6 bases). V dropped 8 bases and J dropped 2 bases, with 10 bases sitting between them. The CDR3 covers 12 residues. CDR1 and CDR2 (germline): SNHLY, FYNNEI.

This clone has just a few counts. Additional DNA sequences in this sample encode the identical CDR3. The chain couples TRBV2 to TRBJ2-2, with D perhaps TRBD2 (6 bases). The CDR3 contains 15 residues. V lost 4 bases, J lost 1 base, and 10 bases lay in between. Germline CDR1 SNHLY, CDR2 FYNNEI. The CDR3 region is CASSVSGVNTGELFF. The DNA of the CDR3 is TGTGCCAGCAGTGTATCGGGGGTGAACACCGGGGAGCTGTTTTTT.

The chain joins TRBV4-1 to TRBJ2-7; 8 bases agree with TRBD1. The J segment lost 6 bases and the V segment lost 3 bases, leaving 13 bases of the junction unmatched. This CDR3 is built from 16 residues. Looked up from germline, CDR1 is MGHRA and CDR2 is YSYEKL. CDR3 DNA: TGCGCCAGCAGCCATGCTACGGACAGGGCGGGCGGCGAGCAGTACTTC. Its protein product is CASSHATDRAGGEQYF.

The chain links TRBV11-2 to TRBJ2-7, with D possibly being TRBD2 (7 bases). The germline V gene has CDR1 SGHAT and CDR2 FQNNGV. This CDR3 has 15 amino acids. V dropped 0 bases and J dropped 1 base, with 10 bases sitting between them. This CDR3 reads CASSLEGGLSYEQYF. CDR3 coding DNA: TGTGCCAGCAGCTTAGAGGGGGGGCTGTCCTACGAGCAGTACTTC.

This rearrangement joins TRBV7-2 to TRBJ2-5, with D perhaps TRBD1 (5 bases). This CDR3 spans 16 amino acids. V dropped 5 bases and J dropped 2 bases, with 18 bases sitting between them. Germline-derived CDR1 and CDR2 are SGHTA and FQGNSA. CDR3 nucleotide sequence: TGTGCCAGCAGCACGCTACAAGGGGCGCTTCAAGAGACCCAGTACTTC. Protein: CASSTLQGALQETQYF.

In its sample, this clone was seen once. The chain joins TRBV18 to TRBJ1-3; D not certain. The CDR3 has 15 amino acids. Germline V gene sequence: CDR1 KGHSH, CDR2 LQKENI. V lost 1 base, J lost 4 bases, and 11 bases lay in between. DNA of the CDR3: TGTGCCAGCTCACCACTCACGGGTTCAGGAAACACCATATATTTT. Protein product: CASSPLTGSGNTIYF.

The rearrangement links TRBV28 to TRBJ1-5, with D maybe TRBD1 (5 bases). The CDR3 is 14 amino acids. Germline CDR1 MDHEN, CDR2 SYDVKM. The V end was cut by 6 bases, the J end by 3 bases, with 12 bases between. CDR3 in DNA: TGTGCCAGCAGCCAGGGCGTATTCAATCAGCCCCAGCATTTT. Translation gives CASSQGVFNQPQHF.

The chain links TRBV7-9 to TRBJ1-1, with D unclear. The V end was cut by 5 bases, the J end by 2 bases, with 9 bases between. Germline loops: CDR1 SEHNR, CDR2 FQNEAQ (reference sequence). The length of the CDR3 is 13 residues. The CDR3 DNA reads TGTGCCAGCAGCCCTAAGCCTAACACTGAAGCTTTCTTT. This codes for CASSPKPNTEAFF. Drawing the rest from reference TRBV7-9 and TRBJ1-1, the complete variable domain is DTGVSQNPRHKITKRGQNVTFRCDPISEHNRLYWYRQTLGQGPEFLTYFQNEAQLEKSRLLSDRFSAERPKGSFSTLEIQRTEQGDSAMYLCASSPKPNTEAFFGQGTRLTVV.

The chain is built from TRBV24-1 and TRBJ1-1, with D hard to call. The CDR3 covers 12 residues. Germline V gene sequence: CDR1 KGHDR, CDR2 SFDVKD. The V end lost 0 bases, the J end lost 8 bases, and 6 bases lay between the germline ends. CDR3 bases: TGTGCCACCAGTGATTTGCTGGGCGAAGCTTTCTTT. It encodes CATSDLLGEAFF.